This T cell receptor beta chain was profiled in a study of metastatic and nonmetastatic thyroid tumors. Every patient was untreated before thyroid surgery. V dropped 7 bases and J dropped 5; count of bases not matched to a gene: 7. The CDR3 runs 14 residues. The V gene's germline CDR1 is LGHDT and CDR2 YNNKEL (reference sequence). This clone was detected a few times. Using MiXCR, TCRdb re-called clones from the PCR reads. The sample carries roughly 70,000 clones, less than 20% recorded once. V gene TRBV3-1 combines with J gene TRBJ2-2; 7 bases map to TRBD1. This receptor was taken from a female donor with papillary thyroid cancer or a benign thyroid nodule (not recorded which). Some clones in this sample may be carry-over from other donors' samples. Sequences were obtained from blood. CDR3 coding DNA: TGTGCCAGCACTCGACAGGGTTATACCGGGGAGCTGTTTTTT. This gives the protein CASTRQGYTGELFF.